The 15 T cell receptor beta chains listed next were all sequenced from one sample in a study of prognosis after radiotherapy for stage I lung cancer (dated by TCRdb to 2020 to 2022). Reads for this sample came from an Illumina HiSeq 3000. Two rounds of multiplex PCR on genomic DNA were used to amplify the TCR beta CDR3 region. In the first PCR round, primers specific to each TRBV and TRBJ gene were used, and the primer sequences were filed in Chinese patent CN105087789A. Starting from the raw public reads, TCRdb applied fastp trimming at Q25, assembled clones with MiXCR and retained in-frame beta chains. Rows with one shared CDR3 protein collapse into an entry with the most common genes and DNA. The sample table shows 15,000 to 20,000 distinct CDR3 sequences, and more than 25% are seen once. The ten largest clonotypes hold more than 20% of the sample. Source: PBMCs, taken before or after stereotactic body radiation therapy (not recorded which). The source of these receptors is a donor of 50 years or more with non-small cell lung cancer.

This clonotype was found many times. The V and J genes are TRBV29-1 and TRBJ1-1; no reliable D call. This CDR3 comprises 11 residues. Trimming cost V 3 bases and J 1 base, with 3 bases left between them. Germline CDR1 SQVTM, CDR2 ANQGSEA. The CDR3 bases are TGCAGCGTTGATAGGAACACTGAAGCTTTCTTT. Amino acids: CSVDRNTEAFF.

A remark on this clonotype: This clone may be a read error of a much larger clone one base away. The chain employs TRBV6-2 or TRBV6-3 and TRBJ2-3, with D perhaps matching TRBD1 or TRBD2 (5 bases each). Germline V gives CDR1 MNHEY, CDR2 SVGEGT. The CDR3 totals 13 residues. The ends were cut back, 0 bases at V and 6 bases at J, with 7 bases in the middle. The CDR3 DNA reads TGTGCCAGCAGTTACTCGGGGGTTGATACGCAGTATTTT. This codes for CASSYSGVDTQYF.

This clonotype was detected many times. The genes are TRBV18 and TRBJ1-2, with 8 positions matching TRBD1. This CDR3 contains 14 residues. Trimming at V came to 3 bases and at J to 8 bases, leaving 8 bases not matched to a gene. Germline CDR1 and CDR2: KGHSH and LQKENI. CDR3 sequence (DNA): TGTGCCAGCTCACCGGACAGGGTGCAAGGCGGCTACACCTTC. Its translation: CASSPDRVQGGYTF.

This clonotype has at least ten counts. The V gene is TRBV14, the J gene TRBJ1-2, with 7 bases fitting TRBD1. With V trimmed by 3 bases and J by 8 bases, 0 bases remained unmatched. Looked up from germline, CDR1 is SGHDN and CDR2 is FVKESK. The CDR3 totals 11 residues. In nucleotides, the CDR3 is TGTGCCAGCAGCCAGGGACAGGGCTACACCTTC. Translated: CASSQGQGYTF.

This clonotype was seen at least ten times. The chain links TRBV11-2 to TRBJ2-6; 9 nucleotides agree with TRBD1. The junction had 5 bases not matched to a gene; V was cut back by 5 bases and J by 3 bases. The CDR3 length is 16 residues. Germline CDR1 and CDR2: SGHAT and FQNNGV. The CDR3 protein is CASSRTGVLGANVLTF. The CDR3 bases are TGTGCCAGCAGCCGGACAGGGGTACTTGGGGCCAACGTCCTGACTTTC.

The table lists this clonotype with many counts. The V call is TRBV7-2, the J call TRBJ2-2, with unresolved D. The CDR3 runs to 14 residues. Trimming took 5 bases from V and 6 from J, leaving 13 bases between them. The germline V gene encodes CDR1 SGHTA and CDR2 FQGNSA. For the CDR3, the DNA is TGTGCCAGCAGCGCCGAAAGAGTGGCCGGGGAGCTGTTTTTT. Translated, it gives CASSAERVAGELFF.

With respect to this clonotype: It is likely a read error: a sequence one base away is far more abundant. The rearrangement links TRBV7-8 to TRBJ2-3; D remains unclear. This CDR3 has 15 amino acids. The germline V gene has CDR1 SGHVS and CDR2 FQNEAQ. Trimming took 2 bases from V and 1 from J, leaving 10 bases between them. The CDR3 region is CASSLLPGGTDTQYF. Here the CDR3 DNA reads TGTGCCAGCAGCTTACTCCCTGGCGGCACAGATACGCAGTATTTT.

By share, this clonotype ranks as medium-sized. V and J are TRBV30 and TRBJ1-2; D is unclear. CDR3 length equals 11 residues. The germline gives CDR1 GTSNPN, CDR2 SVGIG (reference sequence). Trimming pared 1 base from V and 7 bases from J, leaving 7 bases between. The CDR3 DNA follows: TGTGCCTGGAGTGATTACCCTGGCTACACCTTC. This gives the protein CAWSDYPGYTF.

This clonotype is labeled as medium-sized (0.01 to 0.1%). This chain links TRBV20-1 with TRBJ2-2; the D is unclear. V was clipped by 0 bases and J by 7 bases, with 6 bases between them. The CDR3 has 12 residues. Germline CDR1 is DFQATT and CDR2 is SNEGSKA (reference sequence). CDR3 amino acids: CSARDINGELFF. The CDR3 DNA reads TGCAGTGCTAGAGATATTAACGGGGAGCTGTTTTTT.

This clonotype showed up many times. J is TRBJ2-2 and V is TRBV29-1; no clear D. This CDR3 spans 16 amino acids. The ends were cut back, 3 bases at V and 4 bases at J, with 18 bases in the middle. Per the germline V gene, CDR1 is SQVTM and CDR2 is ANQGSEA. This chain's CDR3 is CSVDTEGHTGTGELFF. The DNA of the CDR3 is TGCAGCGTTGATACTGAAGGGCACACGGGCACCGGGGAGCTGTTTTTT.

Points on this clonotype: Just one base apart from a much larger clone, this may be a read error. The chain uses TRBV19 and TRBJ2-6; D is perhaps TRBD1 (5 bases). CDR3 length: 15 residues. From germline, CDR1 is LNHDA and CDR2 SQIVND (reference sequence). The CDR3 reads CASSLGFSGANVLDF. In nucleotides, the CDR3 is TGTGCCAGTAGTTTGGGATTCTCTGGGGCCAACGTCCTGGATTTC.

This CDR3 is CASRDPGFRTYEQYF. CDR3 sequence (DNA): TGTGCCAGCAGGGATCCGGGGTTCAGAACCTACGAGCAGTACTTC. J is TRBJ2-7 and V is TRBV6-1; tentative D call: TRBD2 (5 bases). Deletions cut 6 bases from V and 2 bases from J, with 17 bases between. From germline, CDR1 is MNHNS and CDR2 SASEGT. This CDR3 spans 15 amino acids.

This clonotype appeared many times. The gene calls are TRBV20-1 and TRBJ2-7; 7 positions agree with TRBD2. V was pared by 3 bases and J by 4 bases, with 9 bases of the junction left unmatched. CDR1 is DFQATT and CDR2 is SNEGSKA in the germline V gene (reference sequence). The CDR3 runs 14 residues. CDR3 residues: CSARSWGRAYEQYF. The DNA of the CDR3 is TGCAGTGCTAGGTCTTGGGGGAGGGCTTACGAGCAGTACTTC.

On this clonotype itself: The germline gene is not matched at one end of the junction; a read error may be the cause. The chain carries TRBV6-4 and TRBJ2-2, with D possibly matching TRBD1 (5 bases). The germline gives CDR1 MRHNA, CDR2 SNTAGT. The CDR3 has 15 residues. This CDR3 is CASSETRDDTRELFF. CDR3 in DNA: TGTGCCAGCAGTGAAACCAGGGATGACACCAGGGAGCTGTTTTTT.

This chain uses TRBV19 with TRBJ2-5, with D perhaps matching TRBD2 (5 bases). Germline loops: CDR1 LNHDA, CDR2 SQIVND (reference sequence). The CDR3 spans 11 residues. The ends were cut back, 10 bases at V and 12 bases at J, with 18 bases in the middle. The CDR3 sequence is CATSNGETKYF. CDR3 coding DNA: TGTGCCACCTCGAACGGGGAGACAAAGTACTTC.